These 5 T cell receptor beta chains were all obtained from the same sample, sequenced in a study of blood T cell repertoires in COVID-19. The table came from immunoSEQ multiplex PCR; TCRdb's copy has only in-frame clones and leaves some out. The sample contains approximately 31,000 clones, approximately 93% of which appear only once. Material for sequencing was peripheral blood. Receptors were obtained from a male donor with active COVID-19.

This chain uses TRBV9 with TRBJ1-1; D is uncertain. The length of the CDR3 is 13 residues. V lost 2 bases and J 5 bases, leaving 10 bases between the germline ends. Looked up from germline, CDR1 is SGDLS and CDR2 is YYNGEE. CDR3 protein: CASSVSTRTEAFF. Written as DNA, the CDR3 is TGTGCCAGCAGCGTTTCTACGCGGACTGAAGCTTTCTTT.

The rearrangement joins TRBV19 to TRBJ1-6; D unresolved. The ends were cut back, 7 bases at V and 0 bases at J, with 13 bases in the middle. The length of the CDR3 is 16 residues. CDR1 is LNHDA and CDR2 is SQIVND in the germline V gene (reference sequence). As DNA, the CDR3 is TGTGCCAGTAAAGATCTCCAGTTCTCCTATAATTCACCCCTCCACTTT. Protein sequence: CASKDLQFSYNSPLHF.

This chain joins TRBV6-5 and TRBJ2-7, with D possibly being TRBD2 (7 bases). Per germline, CDR1 MNHEY and CDR2 SVGAGI. V lost 6 bases to trimming and J lost 3 bases, with 15 bases between them. CDR3 length: 14 amino acids. This CDR3 is CASRKGGARYEQYF. In DNA form, the CDR3 reads TGTGCCAGCAGGAAGGGGGGGGCACGCTACGAGCAGTACTTC.

Comments on this clone: Compared with germline, one end of the junction differs, possibly owing to a read error. The rearrangement links TRBV20-1 to TRBJ2-7; D is possibly TRBD2 (6 bases). CDR1 is DFQATT and CDR2 is SNEGSKA in the germline V gene (reference sequence). The CDR3 runs to 10 residues. The CDR3 nucleotides read TGCAGCGCTAATGGCCCGGGGGAGTACTTC. This codes for CSANGPGEYF.

The chain employs TRBV7-2 and TRBJ1-1; a possible D gene is TRBD1 (6 bases). Germline values: CDR1 SGHTA, CDR2 FQGNSA. Trimming cost V 5 bases and J 8 bases, with 12 bases left between them. This CDR3 has 12 residues. CDR3 DNA: TGTGCCAGCAGCCCCAGGGGTCGGGAAGCTTTCTTT. Its translation is CASSPRGREAFF.